The 2 T cell receptor beta chains presented below share a single source sample, sequenced in a study of T cell responses to AZD1222 COVID-19 vaccine. The method was immunoSEQ multiplex PCR; TCRdb's version includes in-frame clones alone and lacks a portion of them. The sample consists of some 150,000 clones, roughly 93% of them appearing once. The source was peripheral blood, collected on day 0 of AZD1222 vaccination. The source is an adult in good health.

V gene TRBV3-1 (or the pseudogene TRBV3-2) combines with J gene TRBJ1-5; 7 bases map to TRBD1. The V gene end was trimmed by 4 bases and the J gene end by 7 bases; junction bases not matched to a gene: 13. CDR1 is LGHDT, CDR2 YNNKEL, per germline (reference sequence). This CDR3 spans 16 amino acids. The CDR3 DNA sequence: TGTGCCAGCAGCCCAGGGGGGGGAGGGTCAGTGCAGCCCCAGCATTTT. Encoded protein: CASSPGGGGSVQPQHF.

The V and J genes are TRBV28 and TRBJ1-2; 8 bases are a match to TRBD1. The junction had 7 bases not matched to a gene; V was cut back by 6 bases and J by 4 bases. This CDR3 is 14 amino acids long. The germline V gene has CDR1 MDHEN and CDR2 SYDVKM. The DNA for the CDR3 is TGTGCCAGCAGGCTCAACGACAGGGGCTATGGCTACACCTTC. Amino acid sequence: CASRLNDRGYGYTF.